This note documents a single T cell receptor beta chain sequence. This entry is derived from a study of OX40 agonist ivuxolimab in advanced cancers. The ends were cut back, 1 base at V and 5 bases at J, with 12 bases in the middle. CDR1 is LNHNV, CDR2 YYDKDF, per germline (reference sequence). The CDR3 extends over 14 amino acids. Sequencing used immunoSEQ multiplex PCR; TCRdb keeps in-frame clones, though not all of them. Among approximately 80,000 clones listed, roughly nine tenths were seen once. The sequences come from CD4+ or CD8+ T cells sorted from blood, collected in a trial of the OX40 agonist ivuxolimab. This sequence was found in an adult with an advanced solid tumor such as melanoma, head and neck, liver or kidney cancer. The genes are TRBV15 and TRBJ2-7; D is possibly TRBD1 or TRBD2 (5 bases each). The CDR3 DNA reads as TGTGCCACCAGCAGAGCCCCCGGGGCACACGAGCAGTACTTC. The encoded protein is CATSRAPGAHEQYF.